This T cell receptor beta chain emerged from a study of control samples from healthy donors and cancer patients. Libraries were prepared by immunoSEQ multiplex PCR; TCRdb keeps only in-frame clonotypes and omits some of them. The data show about 410,000 clones, around nine tenths seen once. Trimming removed 0 bases from V and 4 bases from J, with 12 bases in between. Germline V CDR1 and CDR2: SGHNT, YYREEE (reference sequence). The CDR3 length is 15 residues. The chain couples TRBV5-4 to TRBJ2-3; tentatively, D is TRBD2 (6 bases). This TCR derives from a man aged 35 to 55 with head and neck cancer. Material for sequencing was PBMCs. The CDR3 loop is CASSLGNWGADTQYF. The CDR3 bases are TGTGCCAGCAGCTTGGGCAACTGGGGGGCAGATACGCAGTATTTT.